The present TCR beta chain was sequenced within a study of response to subunit inactivated influenza vaccine. TCRdb re-called the RT-PCR reads with MiXCR, one entry per CDR3 protein. The sample shows about 540,000 distinct CDR3 sequences, under 25% of them seen only once. CDR1 LNHNV and CDR2 YYDKDF come from the germline V gene (reference sequence). V lost 0 bases and J 2 bases, leaving 13 bases between the germline ends. The CDR3 contains 17 residues. This sample was also put to use in a study of T cells expressing NK-cell markers. As reported in that work: TCR beta cDNA was made by 5'RACE template switching with UMIs. Source material for TCR beta repertoires consisted of sorted CD3+CD56+NKG2C+, CD3+CD56+NKG2C- and CD3+CD56-NKG2C+ T cells. Seven donors tested HCMV-seropositive and one tested seronegative among the eight sequenced. Six of the donors carried dominant NKG2C+ clonotypes that took up 1.0-7.0% of their CD8+ T cells.

The rearrangement joins TRBV15 to TRBJ2-2; tentatively, D is TRBD1 (6 bases). The source was CD4+ T cells sorted from PBMCs, collected less than 13 days after vaccination. The origin of this receptor is a man between 50 and 59 years old who received an inactivated influenza vaccine. CDR3 protein: CATSRDLRTENTGELFF. The DNA of the CDR3 is TGTGCCACCAGCAGAGATTTAAGGACAGAAAACACCGGGGAGCTGTTTTTT.